This TCR beta chain was sequenced in a study of graft-versus-host responses after intestinal transplantation. Overall study context: Recipients across the board were started on anti-thymocyte globulin induction, then kept on tacrolimus and steroids for around three years.

Study-level points and caveats: Peak levels of circulating GvH clones tracked with early post-transplant HvG declines.

Comments on this clone: Its antigen is not identified.

The table came from immunoSEQ multiplex PCR; TCRdb's copy has only in-frame clones and leaves some out. In the table there are 75,000 to 100,000 clones, about 94% of which are singletons. Germline-derived CDR1 and CDR2 are GTSNPN and SVGIG (reference sequence). V lost 0 bases, J lost 7 bases, and 16 bases lay in between. The CDR3 sequence is 15 residues long. The sample was unstimulated CD4+ T cells sorted from spleen or lymph node cells, taken before intestinal transplant. The chain couples TRBV30 to TRBJ2-1, with TRBD2 as a possible D gene (6 bases). The TCR sequence derives from a human donor who received an intestinal transplant. CDR3 DNA sequence: TGTGCCTGGAGTGTACTAGGCGGGATAGAAAATGAGCAGTTCTTC. Protein: CAWSVLGGIENEQFF.